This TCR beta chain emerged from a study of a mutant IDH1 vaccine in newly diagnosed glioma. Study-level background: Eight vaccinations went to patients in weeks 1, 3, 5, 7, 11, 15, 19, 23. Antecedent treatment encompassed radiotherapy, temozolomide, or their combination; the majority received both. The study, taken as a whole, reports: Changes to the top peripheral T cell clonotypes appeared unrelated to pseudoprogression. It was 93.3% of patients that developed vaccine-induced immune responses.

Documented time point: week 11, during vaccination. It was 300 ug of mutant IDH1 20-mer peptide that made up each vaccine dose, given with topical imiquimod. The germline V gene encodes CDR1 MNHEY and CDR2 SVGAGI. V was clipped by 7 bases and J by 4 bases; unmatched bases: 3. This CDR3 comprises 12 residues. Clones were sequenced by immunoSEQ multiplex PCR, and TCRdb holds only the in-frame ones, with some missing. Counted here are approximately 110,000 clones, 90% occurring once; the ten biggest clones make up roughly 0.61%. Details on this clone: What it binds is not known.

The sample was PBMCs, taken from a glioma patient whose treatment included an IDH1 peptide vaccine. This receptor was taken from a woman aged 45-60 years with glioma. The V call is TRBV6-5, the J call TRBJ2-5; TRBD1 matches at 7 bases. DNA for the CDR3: TGTGCCAGCACGACAGGGCTAGAGACCCAGTACTTC. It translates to CASTTGLETQYF.